This entry describes one TCR beta chain. Its cognate antigen is unknown. V was shortened by 6 bases and J by 2 bases, with 14 bases between the two germline ends. Germline loops: CDR1 SNHLY, CDR2 FYNNEI. This CDR3 is 14 amino acids long. This entry is derived from a study of T cells in Graves' hyperthyroidism and ophthalmopathy. Overall study findings and caveats: Model-based prediction identified ophthalmopathy a median 6.5 months prior to its onset.

The definition of stable Graves' hyperthyroidism was no ophthalmopathy progression within 18 months. Patients were aged 18 to 65, had disease duration under 2 months, and had newly diagnosed hyperthyroidism. Each diagnosis was grounded in clinical symptoms, serum thyroxine and TRAb, thyroid ultrasound, and orbital computed tomography. Authors of the study amplified TCR beta CDR3 regions from RNA transcripts. The HTBI primer set served for first-round RT-PCR of the TCR CDR3. In TCRdb, the multiplex PCR reads were re-called with MiXCR into one record per CDR3 protein. The data contain around 190,000 distinct CDR3 sequences, about a sixth of them seen just once; the ten biggest clones take up roughly 55%.

The clonotype comes from a woman between 45 and 65 years old with Graves' hyperthyroidism. Sequences were obtained from blood. The V call is TRBV2, the J call TRBJ2-7; D ambiguous. CDR3 DNA: TGTGCCAGCAGGTCAGCGTCAACCACCTACGAGCAGTACTTC. Amino acid sequence: CASRSASTTYEQYF.